This T cell receptor beta chain was recorded in a study of post-analysis software for immune sequencing data. General study results and limits: Patients used roughly five TRBV segments, including TRBV5-6, TRBV5-1 and TRBV20-1, more often than controls. Clustering by F measure revealed strong co-clustering among samples prepared together in one batch.

The trim removed 4 bases at V and 6 bases at J, leaving 2 bases unmatched. This CDR3 contains 15 residues. Germline CDR1 MGHRA, CDR2 YSYEKL. Unique-molecular-identifier-tagged TCR beta cDNA libraries were used. The source material, roughly 0.9 to 11 million T cells, gave rise to 400,000 to 600,000 cDNA molecules. One entry per CDR3 protein results from TCRdb running MiXCR on the PCR reads. The sample carries under 900,000 distinct CDR3 sequences, approximately 53% recorded once. This clonotype was picked up many times. Its antigen remains unknown. This chain links TRBV4-1 with TRBJ2-3, with 15 bases matching TRBD2. This TCR was sampled from a girl under 18 with multiple sclerosis. Sequencing was done on a sample of blood. Here the CDR3 reads CASSPGLAGGDTQYF. The CDR3 nucleotides read TGCGCCAGCAGCCCGGGACTAGCGGGGGGCGATACGCAGTATTTT.